This T cell receptor beta chain appears in the sequencing data of a study of PD-L1 blockade in urothelial cancer (dated by TCRdb to 2017 to 2019). With regard to the full study: Therapy was started in 2014 for all patients, and atezolizumab 1,200 mg was administered intravenously every 3 weeks. About 90% of the roughly 29 patients were identified as males with urothelial cancer of bladder origin, and a prior smoking history was reported by 18 of 29 patients. An ECOG performance status of 0 or 1 was recorded for the patients, and 0 to 3 prior chemotherapy regimens had been received by the patients. Blood samples were analyzed at 3 weeks after treatment start (second dose) and at 6 weeks after treatment start. Blood samples gave median yields of approximately 130,000 T cells and 82,636 unique TCRs, along with a median clonality of around 0.08. The study was an exploratory multi-omic analysis of somatic, immune and clinical correlates of response to PD-L1 blockade with atezolizumab in urothelial cancer. TCR sequencing covered pretreatment tumor samples and matched, serially collected peripheral blood taken before and after atezolizumab treatment. Durable clinical benefit meant progression-free survival longer than 6 months, and TCR features were also tested against progression-free and overall survival. In the same patients, whole exome sequencing and RNA sequencing of pretreatment tumors were performed in addition to TCR sequencing. Durable clinical benefit was achieved by nine patients and was not achieved by 20 patients. Twenty-nine patients had pretreatment blood TCR-seq, about 25 had at least one posttreatment blood collection, and about 25 had tumor TCR-seq. Overall results and qualifications from the work: Because the sample size was small (n ≈ 28) and many of the analyses were exploratory, the results are meant to be hypothesis-generating. A pretreatment peripheral blood TCR clonality below the median was linked to improved progression-free and overall survival. Among patients with durable benefit, tumor-associated TCR clones showed greater expansion in peripheral blood 3 weeks after treatment started (n of about 20, p = 0.022).

The label giving this sample's time point can be read as: peripheral blood 6 weeks after treatment start. A cohort of 25 to 30 patients with locally advanced or metastatic urothelial carcinoma, treated at Memorial Sloan Kettering on a trial protocol, was included. Peripheral blood mononuclear cells were collected pretreatment and during treatment, at between 1 and 8 total time points per patient. The Qiagen DNeasy Blood extraction kit was used to purify genomic DNA from total PBMCs and tumor samples. Collected pretreatment and during treatment, PBMCs were isolated and stored as previously described. On this clone itself: What this receptor recognizes is not known. No much larger clonotype is one base removed from it; base qualities were not supplied.

The CDR3 holds 12 amino acids from the cysteine to the phenylalanine. Only CDR3 DNA is held: 36 bases, read in frame from base 1. Trimming takes 5 bases from V and 3 bases from J, and the germline ends sit 7 bases apart. From the germline V gene, CDR1 is MNHEY and CDR2 is SVGAGI. Synthetic TCR analog templates were spiked into each PCR so that absolute template abundance could be estimated from read counts. The immunoSEQ assay used bias-controlled V and J gene primers to amplify TCRbeta CDR3 regions from genomic DNA. Sequencing of rearranged TCRbeta segments was done at approximately 20X coverage. Turning to the authors' computational methods: Sequencing errors were corrected by clustering and CDR3s were annotated against IMGT to assign V, D and J genes. Downstream analyses used only productive TCRbeta rearrangements, leaving out any out-of-frame or stop-codon sequences. Clonality was computed as one minus Shannon entropy normalized by the log of the number of unique productive sequences. Clones differing between time points or between blood and tumor were identified using Fisher's exact test with Benjamini-Hochberg correction, with an adjusted p below 0.01 applied as the threshold. TCRdb mirrors the immuneACCESS table, restricted to in-frame sequences. Some clones are absent from its copies; in checked studies, under half trace to an unresolved V gene, and the reason for the others is unknown. That table gives V, J and clone size, and the DNA gave D and trimming. This sample has over 100,000 clones in its table, and approximately 90% of those were observed once. The leading ten clones occupy around 4% of the sample.

Sequences were derived from PBMCs, sampled around atezolizumab (anti-PD-L1) treatment. The sequence derives from a man aged 60-69 years with urothelial cancer. The chain employs TRBV6-5 and TRBJ2-5, with no D gene named confidently. The bases read TGTGCCAGCAGTCGCGTAAAAGAGACCCAGTACTTC. Its translation reads: CASSRVKETQYF.